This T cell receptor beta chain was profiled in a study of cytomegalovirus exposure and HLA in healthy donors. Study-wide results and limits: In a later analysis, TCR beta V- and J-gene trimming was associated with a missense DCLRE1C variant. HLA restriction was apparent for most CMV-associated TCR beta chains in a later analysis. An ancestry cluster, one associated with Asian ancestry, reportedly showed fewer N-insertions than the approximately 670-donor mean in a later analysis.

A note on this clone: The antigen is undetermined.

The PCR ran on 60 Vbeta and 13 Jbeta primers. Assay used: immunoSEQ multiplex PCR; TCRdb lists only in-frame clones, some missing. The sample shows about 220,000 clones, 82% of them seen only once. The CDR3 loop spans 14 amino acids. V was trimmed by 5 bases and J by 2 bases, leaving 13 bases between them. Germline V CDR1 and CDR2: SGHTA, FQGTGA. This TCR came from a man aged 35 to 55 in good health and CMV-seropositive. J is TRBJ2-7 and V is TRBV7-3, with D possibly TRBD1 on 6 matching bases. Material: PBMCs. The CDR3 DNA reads TGTGCCAGCAGCACGTCGGGACACACCTACGAGCAGTACTTC. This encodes CASSTSGHTYEQYF.